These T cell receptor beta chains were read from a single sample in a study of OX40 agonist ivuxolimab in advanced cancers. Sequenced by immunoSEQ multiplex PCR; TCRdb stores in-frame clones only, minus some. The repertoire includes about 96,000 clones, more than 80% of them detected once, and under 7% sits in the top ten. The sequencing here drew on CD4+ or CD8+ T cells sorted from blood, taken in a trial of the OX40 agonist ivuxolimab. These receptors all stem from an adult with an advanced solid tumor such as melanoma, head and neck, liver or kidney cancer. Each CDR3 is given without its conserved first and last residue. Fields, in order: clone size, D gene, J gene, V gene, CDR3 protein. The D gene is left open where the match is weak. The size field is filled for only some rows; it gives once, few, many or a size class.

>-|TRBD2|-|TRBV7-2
ASSSGTSGYEQY
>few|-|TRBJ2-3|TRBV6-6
ASSVVDTQY
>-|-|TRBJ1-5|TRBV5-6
ASSLTGGSEH
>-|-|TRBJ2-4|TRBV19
ASSHTPSGESGKNIQY
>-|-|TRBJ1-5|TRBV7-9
ASSLGNRGQDNQPQH
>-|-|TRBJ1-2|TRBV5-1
ASSWTGSTTQGYT
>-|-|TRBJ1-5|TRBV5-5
ASSLGQSNQPQH
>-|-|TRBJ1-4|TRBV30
AWSGTEDLNEKLF
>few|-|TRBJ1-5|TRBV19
ASSIDRDVSNQPQH
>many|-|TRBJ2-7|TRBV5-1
ASSLPATYEQY
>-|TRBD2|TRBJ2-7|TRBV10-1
ASSEQGGGPD